This is a list of T cell receptor beta chains from one sample in a study of cytomegalovirus exposure and HLA in healthy donors. Profiling relied on immunoSEQ multiplex PCR, and the TCRdb table lists in-frame clones only, not all of them. Among about 130,000 clones listed, more than 75% were seen once. The sequencing input was PBMCs. Source of these receptors: a woman aged 25-40 years in good health and CMV-seronegative. Both conserved end residues are part of each CDR3. A D gene is named only where the DNA matches it firmly.

D: TRBD2
J: TRBJ2-7
V: TRBV15
CDR3: CATSRRTSGSPYEQCF
DNA: TGTGCCACCAGCAGAAGGACTAGCGGGAGTCCCTACGAGCAGTGCTTC

D: TRBD2
J: TRBJ2-2
V: TRBV13
CDR3: CASSLGTSGITGELFF
DNA: TGTGCCAGCAGCCTAGGGACTAGCGGAATCACCGGGGAGCTGTTTTTT

D: -
J: TRBJ1-6
V: TRBV10-3
CDR3: CAISGAMGGSPLHF
DNA: TGTGCCATCAGTGGGGCGATGGGGGGATCACCCCTCCACTTT

D: -
J: TRBJ2-5
V: TRBV2
CDR3: CASKGDLRRQETQYF
DNA: TGTGCCAGTAAAGGGGACTTGAGGAGACAAGAGACCCAGTACTTC

D: TRBD2
J: TRBJ2-2
V: TRBV5-1
CDR3: CASSSGLAGGPFGELFF
DNA: TGCGCCAGCAGCTCCGGACTAGCGGGGGGGCCATTTGGGGAGCTGTTTTTT

D: -
J: TRBJ2-3
V: TRBV5-1
CDR3: CASSLGGSGKDTQYF
DNA: TGCGCCAGCAGCTTGGGTGGGAGTGGGAAAGATACGCAGTATTTT

D: TRBD1
J: TRBJ2-6
V: TRBV28
CDR3: CASSPRDRATGANVLTF
DNA: TGTGCCAGCAGTCCACGGGACAGGGCAACCGGGGCCAACGTCCTGACTTTC

D: TRBD2
J: TRBJ2-5
V: TRBV13
CDR3: CASSLAGGEETQYF
DNA: TGTGCCAGCAGCTTAGCCGGGGGGGAAGAGACCCAGTACTTC

D: -
J: TRBJ1-1
V: TRBV5-4
CDR3: CASSLGGTQNTEAFF
DNA: TGTGCCAGCAGCTTGGGAGGCACCCAGAACACTGAAGCTTTCTTT

D: TRBD2
J: TRBJ2-1
V: TRBV2
CDR3: CASSEGSGEIDNEQFF
DNA: TGTGCCAGCAGTGAAGGTAGCGGGGAGATAGACAATGAGCAGTTCTTC

D: -
J: TRBJ2-3
V: TRBV2
CDR3: CASNIQREITTDTQYF
DNA: TGTGCCAGCAACATTCAACGGGAGATAACTACAGATACGCAGTATTTT

D: TRBD1
J: TRBJ2-7
V: TRBV5-1
CDR3: CASSSPGQGLVEQYF
DNA: TGCGCCAGCAGCTCCCCGGGACAGGGGTTGGTCGAGCAGTACTTC

D: -
J: TRBJ1-2
V: TRBV4-1
CDR3: CASSQSGAFYGYTF
DNA: TGCGCCAGCAGCCAATCTGGGGCCTTCTATGGCTACACCTTC

D: -
J: TRBJ2-7
V: TRBV19
CDR3: CASSLRPVPSYEQYF
DNA: TGTGCCAGTAGTCTTCGTCCGGTCCCATCCTACGAGCAGTACTTC

D: -
J: TRBJ1-3
V: TRBV7-9
CDR3: CASSYAGTGGANTIYF
DNA: TGTGCCAGCAGCTACGCCGGGACCGGAGGGGCAAACACCATATATTTT

D: -
J: TRBJ2-1
V: TRBV4-1
CDR3: CASSPRDWFNRQDEQFF
DNA: TGCGCCAGCAGCCCCCGGGACTGGTTCAATCGTCAGGATGAGCAGTTCTTC

D: TRBD1
J: TRBJ1-1
V: TRBV15
CDR3: CATSRGQGMDTEAFF
DNA: TGTGCCACCAGCAGGGGACAGGGAATGGACACTGAAGCTTTCTTT

D: -
J: TRBJ2-7
V: TRBV29-1
CDR3: CSVEGHTAGEQYF
DNA: TGCAGCGTTGAAGGACATACGGCGGGGGAGCAGTACTTC

D: -
J: TRBJ2-3
V: TRBV28
CDR3: CAMTENTDTQYF
DNA: TGTGCCATGACGGAGAACACAGATACGCAGTATTTT

D: -
J: TRBJ2-7
V: TRBV6-5
CDR3: CASSYRGQYEQYF
DNA: TGTGCCAGCAGTTACAGGGGACAATACGAGCAGTACTTC

D: TRBD1
J: TRBJ2-5
V: TRBV10-3
CDR3: CATLNPQGAQETQYF
DNA: TGTGCCACCTTGAACCCACAGGGGGCTCAAGAGACCCAGTACTTC

D: TRBD2
J: TRBJ2-1
V: TRBV27
CDR3: CASSLFSGSVYNEQFF
DNA: TGTGCCAGCAGTTTATTTAGCGGGTCGGTCTACAATGAGCAGTTCTTC

D: TRBD1
J: TRBJ1-6
V: TRBV27
CDR3: CASSLVQGTSPLHF
DNA: TGTGCCAGCAGTTTAGTACAGGGGACTTCACCCCTCCACTTT

D: TRBD2
J: TRBJ2-1
V: TRBV19
CDR3: CASSVWTSPQDEQFF
DNA: TGTGCCAGTAGTGTATGGACTAGCCCGCAGGATGAGCAGTTCTTC

D: -
J: TRBJ2-1
V: TRBV6-4
CDR3: CASSPTWAQGEQFF
DNA: TGTGCCAGCAGTCCTACATGGGCGCAGGGTGAGCAGTTCTTC